One sample yielded the 6 T cell receptor beta chains listed below, sequenced in a study of CD4 T cell repertoires in COVID-19. TCRdb's table, derived via immunoSEQ multiplex PCR, lists solely in-frame clones and lacks some. Here the sample spans fewer than 25,000 clones, about 94% being singletons. Sequencing was done directly on freshly isolated, uncultured memory T cells. Sequencing was performed on circulating follicular helper CD4+ T cells (cTfh) from blood, taken before the COVID-19 pandemic. The source of these receptors is a human donor who had COVID-19.

This CDR3 reads CASTLGMGNTEAFF. CDR3 bases: TGTGCCAGCACCCTCGGGATGGGAAACACTGAAGCTTTCTTT. This chain uses TRBV27 with TRBJ1-1; D unresolved. This CDR3 is 14 amino acids long. The germline V gene has CDR1 MNHEY and CDR2 SMNVEV (reference sequence). V lost 7 bases, J lost 2 bases, and 14 bases lay in between.

The chain is built from TRBV18 and TRBJ1-1, with 9 bases that match TRBD1. Germline V gives CDR1 KGHSH, CDR2 LQKENI. There are 19 residues in the CDR3. The V and J ends lost 4 bases and 3 bases, in that order; junction bases with no gene match: 18. Here the CDR3 reads CASSLTIGTGRVGDTEAFF. For the CDR3, the DNA is TGTGCCAGCTCACTTACTATCGGGACAGGGAGAGTAGGGGACACTGAAGCTTTCTTT.

This clone was observed a single time. The chain combines TRBV6-1 with TRBJ2-7; 10 bases agree with TRBD2. Germline assignment: CDR1 MNHNS and CDR2 SASEGT. The CDR3 spans 14 residues. Losses at the gene ends were 6 bases for V and 3 bases for J; bases not matched to a gene: 5. The DNA of the CDR3 is TGTGCCAGCAGGGGACGGACTAGCGGCTACGAGCAGTACTTC. Amino acids: CASRGRTSGYEQYF.

This chain uses TRBV19 with TRBJ2-5; perhaps TRBD2 as D (6 bases). The CDR3 spans 14 residues. CDR1 and CDR2 from the germline V gene are LNHDA and SQIVND (reference sequence). V lost 3 bases, J lost 1 base, and 9 bases lay in between. Written as DNA, the CDR3 is TGTGCCAGTAGTATTTTGGGGGGCCAAGAGACCCAGTACTTC. Protein product: CASSILGGQETQYF.

V is TRBV6-6 and J is TRBJ2-6; D is ambiguous. CDR3 length: 16 residues. Germline lookup yields CDR1 MNHNY and CDR2 SVGAGI (reference sequence). V lost 11 bases and J lost 0, with 17 bases in between. DNA of the CDR3: TGTGCCTGCCGCGGCCCTACCAACTCTGGGGCCAACGTCCTGACTTTC. Amino acids: CACRGPTNSGANVLTF.

The chain uses TRBV27 and TRBJ2-7; D is ambiguous. The V and J ends lost 8 bases and 3 bases respectively, with 17 bases between them. Per germline, CDR1 MNHEY and CDR2 SMNVEV (reference sequence). The CDR3 contains 14 residues. In DNA, the CDR3 is TGTGCCAGCGCAGCGACGGAAAAGTTCTACGAGCAGTACTTC. This translates into CASAATEKFYEQYF.